Listed here are 28 T cell receptor beta chains from one sample, sequenced in a study of cytomegalovirus exposure and HLA in healthy donors. The PCR had 60 Vbeta and 13 Jbeta primers. Sequencing used immunoSEQ multiplex PCR; TCRdb keeps in-frame clones, though not all of them. The sample carries about 270,000 clones, 72% recorded once. Sequenced sample: PBMCs. The receptors shown here come from a female donor in good health and CMV-seronegative.

The V call is TRBV4-1, the J call TRBJ2-7, with 9 bases aligning to TRBD2. The ends lost 0 bases at V and 6 bases at J; junction bases unmatched: 9. The CDR3 is 16 residues long. Per germline, CDR1 MGHRA and CDR2 YSYEKL. CDR3 DNA sequence: TGCGCCAGCAGCCAAGAACCCCTAGCGGGATCTATCGAGCAGTACTTC. This encodes CASSQEPLAGSIEQYF.

CDR3 coding DNA: TGTGCCAGCAGCCCCGACATCTACGAGCAGTACTTC. It codes for CASSPDIYEQYF. This rearrangement joins TRBV7-9 to TRBJ2-7; D not resolved. Germline CDR1 and CDR2: SEHNR and FQNEAQ (reference sequence). Trimming took 5 bases from V and 3 from J, leaving 8 bases between them. This CDR3 has 12 amino acids.

This sequence joins TRBV30 and TRBJ1-4, with D possibly TRBD1 on 5 matching bases. Trimming removed 4 bases at V and 5 bases at J, with 11 bases between. Germline V CDR1 and CDR2: GTSNPN, SVGIG (reference sequence). This CDR3 is 13 amino acids long. The CDR3 DNA follows: TGTGCCTGGAAAGACAGCAGGAATGAAAAACTGTTTTTT. Protein: CAWKDSRNEKLFF.

The chain recombines TRBV7-2 with TRBJ1-4, with TRBD1 matching over 8 bases. V was pared by 4 bases and J by 4 bases, with 5 bases of the junction left unmatched. Germline V gene lookup returns CDR1 SGHTA and CDR2 FQGNSA. This CDR3 has 15 residues. The CDR3 DNA reads TGTGCCAGCAGCTCAGGACAGGGATTTAATGAAAAACTGTTTTTT. Translated: CASSSGQGFNEKLFF.

Comment on this clone: The same CDR3 can be traced to other DNA sequences in this sample. The chain couples TRBV27 to TRBJ2-7; TRBD1 aligns across 7 bases. Germline CDR1 is MNHEY and CDR2 is SMNVEV (reference sequence). The CDR3 spans 13 residues. After removal of 5 bases from V and 2 bases from J, the junction contained 3 bases not matched to a gene. The CDR3 DNA is TGTGCCAGCAGTCCCGGGACAGCCTACGAGCAGTACTTC. Amino acids: CASSPGTAYEQYF.

CDR3 protein: CASSAFGREDEKLFF. As DNA, the CDR3 is TGTGCCAGCAGTGCTTTCGGCAGGGAGGACGAAAAACTGTTTTTT. This chain links TRBV2 with TRBJ1-4; D may be TRBD1 (5 bases). The germline V gene encodes CDR1 SNHLY and CDR2 FYNNEI. This CDR3 contains 15 residues. V lost 4 bases, J lost 8 bases, and 17 bases lay in between.

CDR3 sequence reads: CASSLFLYDRVVAEQYF. In nucleotides, the CDR3 is TGTGCCAGCAGCTTGTTCCTATATGACAGGGTAGTTGCCGAGCAGTACTTC. The rearrangement uses TRBV5-8 and TRBJ2-7; TRBD1 agrees at 7 bases. The germline gives CDR1 SGHTS, CDR2 YDEGEE. This CDR3 comprises 17 residues. Unmatched junction bases numbered 16, after V lost 1 base and J lost 6 bases.

V usage is TRBV9 and J usage is TRBJ2-1; TRBD1 matches at 7 bases. Germline V lookup: CDR1 SGDLS, CDR2 YYNGEE. Trimming removed 0 bases from V and 3 bases from J; junction bases left unmatched: 0. This CDR3 region has 14 residues. The CDR3 DNA follows: TGTGCCAGCAGCGTAGGGACAGGCTACAATGAGCAGTTCTTC. Protein: CASSVGTGYNEQFF.

The chain joins TRBV14 to TRBJ2-2, with TRBD1 matching over 8 bases. Germline lookup yields CDR1 SGHDN and CDR2 FVKESK. The CDR3 length is 13 residues. V trimming: 6 bases; J trimming: 6 bases; junction bases outside the gene matches: 3. The CDR3 spells CASRTGGPGELFF. The CDR3 DNA is TGTGCCAGCAGAACAGGGGGTCCCGGGGAGCTGTTTTTT. Filled out from reference TRBV14 and TRBJ2-2, the complete variable domain reads EAGVTQFPSHSVIEKGQTVTLRCDPISGHDNLYWYRRVMGKEIKFLLHFVKESKQDESGMPNNRFLAERTGGTYSTLKVQPAELEDSGVYFCASRTGGPGELFFGEGSRLTVL.

V is TRBV5-6 and J is TRBJ1-1; D not certain. V dropped 3 bases and J dropped 0 bases, with 15 bases sitting between them. CDR1 SGHDT and CDR2 YYEEEE come from the germline V gene. This CDR3 is 16 amino acids long. CDR3 sequence reads: CASSSEIGQMNTEAFF. CDR3 nucleotide sequence: TGTGCCAGCAGCTCAGAAATTGGTCAGATGAACACTGAAGCTTTCTTT.

This clone was seen more than once but under ten times. This rearrangement joins TRBV2 to TRBJ2-1; 11 nucleotides align to TRBD2. The CDR3 extends over 16 amino acids. V was pared by 6 bases and J by 4 bases, with 8 bases of the junction left unmatched. Germline V lookup: CDR1 SNHLY, CDR2 FYNNEI. The CDR3 coding sequence is TGTGCCAGCAGCTCACCACGACTAGCGGGATACAATGAGCAGTTCTTC. Protein sequence: CASSSPRLAGYNEQFF.

V is TRBV7-8 and J is TRBJ2-6; D gene ambiguous. The germline CDR1 and CDR2 sequences are SGHVS and FQNEAQ. V lost 3 bases and J 4 bases, leaving 10 bases between the germline ends. The CDR3 is made up of 15 amino acids. The DNA for the CDR3 is TGTGCCAGCAGCTTGGTAGAATCCGGGGCCAACGTCCTGACTTTC. This sequence encodes CASSLVESGANVLTF.

V gene TRBV27 combines with J gene TRBJ2-5; weak D call: TRBD2 (5 bases). CDR1 is MNHEY, CDR2 SMNVEV, per germline (reference sequence). V lost 5 bases and J lost 2, with 9 bases in between. The CDR3 totals 13 residues. The CDR3 bases are TGTGCCAGCAGTCTACGGGAACAAGAGACCCAGTACTTC. Translated: CASSLREQETQYF.

This chain connects TRBV14 to TRBJ2-5, with a tentative D call TRBD2 (5 bases). TRBJ2-7 matches the DNA end more closely, so the J call is doubtful. The CDR3 is 12 residues long. Germline CDR1 is SGHDN and CDR2 is FVKESK. As DNA, the CDR3 is TGTGCCAGCAGCCGAGGGCCCTACGAGCAGTACTTC. Encoded protein: CASSRGPYEQYF.

This clone was counted a single time. This rearrangement joins TRBV6-5 to TRBJ1-2; 8 bases line up with TRBD1. Germline trimming cut 5 bases from V and 7 bases from J; bases unmatched to any gene: 9. This CDR3 is built from 14 residues. Germline lookup yields CDR1 MNHEY and CDR2 SVGAGI. CDR3 nucleotide sequence: TGTGCCAGCAGTCTACTGGCAGGGGGCTCTGGCTACACCTTC. It specifies CASSLLAGGSGYTF.

The CDR3 loop is CASSQESGLNTEAFF. CDR3 bases: TGCGCCAGCAGCCAAGAATCTGGCTTGAACACTGAAGCTTTCTTT. The J gene is TRBJ1-1, the V gene TRBV4-1; D is ambiguous. Germline V gene lookup returns CDR1 MGHRA and CDR2 YSYEKL. This CDR3 has 15 residues. Deletions cut 0 bases from V and 0 bases from J, with 8 bases between.

This clone showed up just a few times. The rearrangement joins TRBV28 to TRBJ1-2, with no clear D. Germline assignment: CDR1 MDHEN and CDR2 SYDVKM. CDR3 length: 13 residues. V was clipped by 6 bases and J by 4 bases, with 12 bases between them. The CDR3 DNA reads as TGTGCCAGCAGCCTGGACTACGGCTATGGCTACACCTTC. This translates into CASSLDYGYGYTF.

The chain links TRBV7-9 to TRBJ1-1, with 7 bases that match TRBD1. The ends lost 1 base at V and 8 bases at J; junction bases unmatched: 4. In germline, CDR1 is SEHNR, CDR2 FQNEAQ (reference sequence). The CDR3 contains 13 residues. For the CDR3, the DNA is TGTGCCAGCAGCTTAGACAGGGGTCTCGAAGCTTTCTTT. Translation: CASSLDRGLEAFF.

V and J are TRBV7-9 and TRBJ2-5, with 10 bases matching TRBD2. The CDR3 contains 16 residues. Trimming at V came to 1 base and at J to 9 bases, leaving 11 bases not matched to a gene. The V gene's germline CDR1 is SEHNR and CDR2 FQNEAQ (reference sequence). CDR3 in DNA: TGTGCCAGCAGCTTAGTGGGGGGGACTAGCGCGGAGGCCCAGTACTTC. Its translation is CASSLVGGTSAEAQYF.

V is TRBV9 and J is TRBJ2-7; 8 bases match TRBD2. The CDR3 has 14 amino acids. V lost 4 bases, J lost 3 bases, and 6 bases stayed unmatched. Germline lookup yields CDR1 SGDLS and CDR2 YYNGEE. The CDR3 sequence is CASSPLGTSYEQYF. As DNA, the CDR3 is TGTGCCAGCAGCCCCCTCGGGACTAGCTACGAGCAGTACTTC.

This sequence joins TRBV7-9 and TRBJ2-2, with 8 positions matching TRBD2. This CDR3 is built from 13 residues. The V and J ends lost 10 bases and 4 bases, in that order; junction bases with no gene match: 5. The V gene's germline CDR1 is SEHNR and CDR2 FQNEAQ (reference sequence). CDR3 coding DNA: TGTGCCACGAAAGCGGGAGCCACCGGGGAGCTGTTTTTT. Translation gives CATKAGATGELFF.

On this clone: The conserved phenylalanine or tryptophan normally closing the CDR3 is absent here, so this likely arose from a read error. Because the CDR3's place on the DNA is in doubt, the DNA is left out and the CDR3 is given as listed by TCRdb. The chain uses TRBV20-1 and TRBJ2-7; the table's D call TRBD2 went unverified against the DNA. Germline V gives CDR1 DFQATT, CDR2 SNEGSKA (reference sequence). Both ends counted, the CDR3 spans 11 residues. The CDR3 protein is CSARDGLAGTL.

The V gene is TRBV6-4, the J gene TRBJ1-5; 9 bases are shared with TRBD1. This CDR3 is 12 amino acids long. CDR1 MRHNA and CDR2 SNTAGT come from the germline V gene. J lost 6 bases, V lost 8 bases, and 2 bases had no gene match. The CDR3: CASGQGRQPQHF. CDR3 bases: TGTGCCAGCGGACAGGGGCGTCAGCCCCAGCATTTT.

This clone was detected a few times. V and J are TRBV28 and TRBJ2-7; tentatively, D is TRBD2 (6 bases). CDR1 and CDR2 from the germline V gene are MDHEN and SYDVKM. Trimming took 7 bases from V and 0 from J, leaving 13 bases between them. CDR3 length: 14 residues. Here the CDR3 reads CASNLGGISYEQYF. For the CDR3, the DNA is TGTGCCAGCAACCTCGGAGGGATCTCCTACGAGCAGTACTTC.

This clone showed up just a few times. The chain couples TRBV19 to TRBJ1-5; D call uncertain. Germline CDR1 and CDR2: LNHDA and SQIVND (reference sequence). The CDR3 is made up of 15 amino acids. Deletions cut 3 bases from V and 0 bases from J, with 9 bases between. The CDR3 region has the DNA TGTGCCAGTAGTATCGTACTAACTAGCAATCAGCCCCAGCATTTT. Translated: CASSIVLTSNQPQHF.

DNA for the CDR3: TGTGCCAGCAGTGAATCGGGCGGGCTAGCGGAGGGGGAGGGGGAGCAGTACTTC. This codes for CASSESGGLAEGEGEQYF. The chain has TRBV2 and TRBJ2-7, with TRBD2 as a possible D gene (7 bases). Germline-derived CDR1 and CDR2 are SNHLY and FYNNEI. This CDR3 contains 18 residues. Trimming stripped 2 bases from V and 7 bases from J, with 27 bases between. Full variable domain (rest looked up from reference TRBV2 and TRBJ2-7): EPEVTQTPSHQVTQMGQEVILRCVPISNHLYFYWYRQILGQKVEFLVSFYNNEISEKSEIFDDQFSVERPDGSNFTLKIRSTKLEDSAMYFCASSESGGLAEGEGEQYFGPGTRLTVT.

The genes are TRBV5-1 and TRBJ1-2; D call uncertain. This CDR3 is built from 14 residues. Between the trimmed V and J ends, which lost 4 bases and 0 bases, there was a span of 10 bases. Germline V gene sequence: CDR1 SGHRS, CDR2 YFSETQ. The CDR3 loop is CASSPQKPNYGYTF. For the CDR3, the DNA is TGCGCCAGCAGCCCACAGAAGCCTAACTATGGCTACACCTTC. The whole variable domain, filled in from reference TRBV5-1 and TRBJ1-2, reads KAGVTQTPRYLIKTRGQQVTLSCSPISGHRSVSWYQQTPGQGLQFLFEYFSETQRNKGNFPGRFSGRQFSNSRSEMNVSTLELGDSALYLCASSPQKPNYGYTFGSGTRLTVV.

The chain combines TRBV9 with TRBJ2-1, with 15 bases aligning to TRBD2. This CDR3 is 20 amino acids long. The germline V gene encodes CDR1 SGDLS and CDR2 YYNGEE. Losses at the gene ends were 4 bases for V and 0 bases for J; bases not matched to a gene: 11. In nucleotides, the CDR3 is TGTGCCAGCAGCCCACGGACTAGCGGGAGGGCCATCGGCTCCTACAATGAGCAGTTCTTC. It is translated as CASSPRTSGRAIGSYNEQFF.